This TCR beta chain is drawn from a study of cytomegalovirus exposure and HLA in healthy donors. Notes on the study in general: Most subjects had HLA-A and HLA-B alleles reportedly predicted accurately by TCR beta sequences.

V was clipped by 1 base and J by 4 bases; unmatched bases: 6. CDR3 length equals 15 residues. CDR1 SEHNR and CDR2 FQNEAQ come from the germline V gene (reference sequence). About this clone: Its antigen is unidentified.

It was with 60 Vbeta and 13 Jbeta primers that the PCR ran. Assay: immunoSEQ multiplex PCR; the TCRdb copy retains only in-frame clones and omits some. The table includes 30,000 to 40,000 clones, over 60% detected once. The sequenced sample was PBMCs. V gene TRBV7-9 combines with J gene TRBJ1-1, with 7 bases aligning to TRBD1. This receptor was taken from a man aged 40-49 years in good health and CMV-seronegative. In DNA form, the CDR3 reads TGTGCCAGCAGCTTAGGGGCAGGGGGTGTCACTGAAGCTTTCTTT. Its translation: CASSLGAGGVTEAFF.